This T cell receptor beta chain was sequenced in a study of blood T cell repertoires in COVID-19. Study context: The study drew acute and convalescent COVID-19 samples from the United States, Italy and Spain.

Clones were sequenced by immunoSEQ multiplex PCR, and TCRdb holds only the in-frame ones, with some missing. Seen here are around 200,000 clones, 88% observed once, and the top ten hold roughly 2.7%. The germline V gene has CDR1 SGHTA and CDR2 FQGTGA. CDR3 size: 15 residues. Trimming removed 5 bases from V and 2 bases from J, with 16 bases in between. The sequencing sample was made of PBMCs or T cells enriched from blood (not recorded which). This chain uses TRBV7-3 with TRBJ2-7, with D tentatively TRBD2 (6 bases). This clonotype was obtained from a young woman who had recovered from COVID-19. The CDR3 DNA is TGTGCCAGCAGCATCGGGACTGTCGGACCCTACGAGCAGTACTTC. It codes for CASSIGTVGPYEQYF.